Presented here are 21 T cell receptor beta chains from one specimen sequenced in a study of blood T cell repertoires in COVID-19. Sequenced by immunoSEQ multiplex PCR; TCRdb stores in-frame clones only, minus some. The sample includes about 210,000 clones, 70% to 90% of them seen just once. The sequencing sample was made of peripheral blood. The receptor source for this set is a human donor in a cohort sampled during active COVID-19.

This clone was found once. The CDR3 is CASSEGWGREQYF. CDR3 bases: TGTGCCAGCAGTGAAGGGTGGGGCCGCGAGCAGTACTTC. The chain has TRBV2 and TRBJ2-7, with a weak D call TRBD1 (5 bases). V was shortened by 1 base and J by 6 bases, with 10 bases between the two germline ends. This CDR3 comprises 13 residues. The germline gives CDR1 SNHLY, CDR2 FYNNEI.

V is TRBV29-1 and J is TRBJ2-3, with TRBD2 identical over 8 bases. CDR3 length: 13 amino acids. J was trimmed by 0 bases and V by 6 bases; bases with no gene match: 2. In germline, CDR1 is SQVTM, CDR2 ANQGSEA. CDR3 sequence: CSVAGGSTDTQYF. The CDR3 nucleotides are TGCAGCGTGGCGGGGGGAAGCACAGATACGCAGTATTTT.

The J gene is TRBJ1-1, the V gene TRBV12-3 or TRBV12-4; D possibly corresponds to TRBD1 (5 bases). The CDR3 extends over 13 amino acids. V shed 1 base and J shed 7 bases, with 10 bases lying between them. The CDR3 reads CASSLGGHDEAFF. In DNA form, the CDR3 reads TGTGCCAGCAGTTTAGGTGGACATGATGAAGCTTTCTTT.

This clone was counted only a few times. The V call is TRBV9, the J call TRBJ1-2; TRBD1 aligns across 8 bases. This CDR3 comprises 15 residues. The V gene's germline CDR1 is SGDLS and CDR2 YYNGEE. V lost 4 bases and J lost 1; bases outside the gene matches: 6. The chain's CDR3 is CASSKGQGVNYGYTF. CDR3 nucleotides: TGTGCCAGCAGCAAAGGACAGGGAGTTAACTATGGCTACACCTTC.

This chain uses TRBV7-8 with TRBJ2-5, with TRBD2 matching over 7 bases. Germline CDR1 and CDR2: SGHVS and FQNEAQ. The CDR3 is 15 residues long. V shed 7 bases and J 4 bases; nucleotides not matched to a gene: 12. The CDR3 coding sequence is TGTGCCAGCACCTCTGGAGGGAGGGGTCGAGAGACCCAGTACTTC. As protein: CASTSGGRGRETQYF.

The chain is built from TRBV28 and TRBJ2-1, with 16 bases fitting TRBD2. The length of the CDR3 is 16 residues. V was clipped by 6 bases and J by 1 base; unmatched bases: 0. The germline V gene has CDR1 MDHEN and CDR2 SYDVKM. CDR3 residues: CASRGLAGGSYNEQFF. As DNA, the CDR3 is TGTGCCAGCAGGGGACTAGCGGGAGGGTCCTACAATGAGCAGTTCTTC.

This clone was counted a few times. CDR3: CASSLRSTYEQYF. The CDR3 nucleotides are TGCGCCAGCAGCTTGAGGAGCACCTACGAGCAGTACTTC. The chain is built from TRBV5-1 and TRBJ2-7; D is unresolved. CDR3 length equals 13 residues. Germline V gene lookup returns CDR1 SGHRS and CDR2 YFSETQ. Trimming shortened V by 1 base and J by 2 bases, and 7 bases separated the two germline ends.

This chain uses TRBV9 with TRBJ1-6; D remains unclear. CDR3 length: 13 residues. Looked up from germline, CDR1 is SGDLS and CDR2 is YYNGEE. Trimming stripped 0 bases from V and 7 bases from J, with 5 bases between. This CDR3 is CASSVDQNSPLHF. CDR3 bases: TGTGCCAGCAGCGTAGATCAAAATTCACCCCTCCACTTT.

Comment on this clone: The junction and the germline gene differ at one end; a read error may be behind it. The genes are TRBV6-5 and TRBJ1-1; TRBD1 matches at 9 bases. CDR3 length equals 14 residues. Per germline, CDR1 MNHEY and CDR2 SVGAGI. CDR3 loop: CASSPGQGAPRVIF. The CDR3 nucleotides read TGTGCCAGCAGTCCGGGACAGGGAGCCCCTCGGGTAATCTTT.

This clone was observed once. The chain couples TRBV4-1 to TRBJ2-3, with 8 positions matching TRBD2. The CDR3 totals 17 residues. The V segment lost 1 base and the J segment 0 bases; nucleotides outside the gene matches: 6. Per germline, CDR1 MGHRA and CDR2 YSYEKL. This chain's CDR3 is CASSQGVAGGSTDTQYF. CDR3 bases: TGCGCCAGCAGCCAAGGGGTGGCGGGGGGTAGCACAGATACGCAGTATTTT.

This chain connects TRBV2 to TRBJ1-3, with 9 bases aligning to TRBD1. Looked up from germline, CDR1 is SNHLY and CDR2 is FYNNEI. With 6 bases clipped from V and 0 bases from J, the junction kept 9 bases outside the gene matches. This CDR3 spans 17 amino acids. CDR3 sequence: CASRGRDREFSGNTIYF. In nucleotides, the CDR3 is TGTGCCAGCAGGGGTAGGGACAGGGAGTTCTCTGGAAACACCATATATTTT.

This clone has ten or more counts. The rearrangement uses TRBV5-8 and TRBJ1-6; D gene uncertain. This CDR3 comprises 14 residues. CDR1 is SGHTS, CDR2 YDEGEE, per germline. The V and J ends lost 4 bases and 6 bases respectively, with 11 bases between them. CDR3 sequence reads: CASSRRGSNSPLHF. Written as DNA, the CDR3 is TGTGCCAGCAGCCGCCGCGGCTCTAATTCACCCCTCCACTTT.

The J gene is TRBJ2-2, the V gene TRBV7-2; TRBD2 might be the D (6 bases). Germline CDR1 reads SGHTA; CDR2 reads FQGNSA. The length of the CDR3 is 16 residues. V shed 0 bases and J shed 7 bases, with 15 bases lying between them. CDR3 loop: CASSLAQGGRGGELFF. The DNA for the CDR3 is TGTGCCAGCAGCTTAGCGCAAGGAGGGCGGGGCGGGGAGCTGTTTTTT. The full variable domain, in which reference TRBV7-2 and TRBJ2-2 provide the parts outside the CDR3, is GAGVSQSPSNKVTEKGKDVELRCDPISGHTALYWYRQSLGQGLEFLIYFQGNSAPDKSGLPSDRFSAERTGGSVSTLTIQRTQQEDSAVYLCASSLAQGGRGGELFFGEGSRLTVL.

Here the CDR3 reads CASAWTSGSGTQYF. The CDR3, as DNA: TGTGCCAGCGCCTGGACTAGCGGGAGTGGGACGCAGTATTTT. The chain employs TRBV2 and TRBJ2-3, with 13 bases identical to TRBD2. Germline-derived CDR1 and CDR2 are SNHLY and FYNNEI. After removal of 8 bases from V and 9 bases from J, the junction contained 8 bases not matched to a gene. This CDR3 region has 14 residues.

This clone was observed a handful of times. CDR3 in amino acids: CASSPPGTVLLGGYTF. DNA for the CDR3: TGTGCCAGCAGTCCTCCCGGGACAGTGCTCCTGGGTGGCTACACCTTC. The chain has TRBV27 and TRBJ1-2; 7 bases agree with TRBD1. Trimming removed 5 bases from V and 7 bases from J; junction bases left unmatched: 16. Germline loops: CDR1 MNHEY, CDR2 SMNVEV (reference sequence). This CDR3 has 16 amino acids.

The chain couples TRBV27 to TRBJ2-2; TRBD1 is a possible D gene (6 bases). In germline, CDR1 is MNHEY, CDR2 SMNVEV (reference sequence). V was shortened by 7 bases and J by 2 bases, with 17 bases between the two germline ends. The CDR3 length is 16 residues. The CDR3 nucleotides read TGTGCCAGCACCCGGCAGGGGCAGCTTAACACCGGGGAGCTGTTTTTT. Translated, it gives CASTRQGQLNTGELFF.

This chain links TRBV5-4 with TRBJ2-6, with D perhaps TRBD2 (6 bases). The ends were cut back, 4 bases at V and 4 bases at J, with 18 bases in the middle. This CDR3 region has 17 residues. CDR1 is SGHNT, CDR2 YYREEE, per germline (reference sequence). As DNA, the CDR3 is TGTGCCAGCAGCCCCCTAGCGCCCCAACGGGGGGCCAACGTCCTGACTTTC. Translating gives CASSPLAPQRGANVLTF.

The V gene is TRBV3-1 (or the pseudogene TRBV3-2), the J gene TRBJ1-4, with D tentatively TRBD1 (5 bases). This CDR3 has 14 residues. V lost 5 bases and J lost 5, with 12 bases in between. CDR1 is LGHDT and CDR2 is YNNKEL in the germline V gene (reference sequence). The CDR3 DNA reads TGTGCCAGCAGCGAGCAGGGTTTAAATGAAAAACTGTTTTTT. Translating it yields CASSEQGLNEKLFF.

This clone was recorded only once. The rearrangement uses TRBV5-4 and TRBJ2-3; no reliable D call. CDR1 is SGHNT and CDR2 is YYREEE in the germline V gene (reference sequence). V was cut by 0 bases and J by 2 bases, with 4 bases left in between. The CDR3 extends over 13 amino acids. The CDR3 here is CASSLDSTDTQYF. CDR3 nucleotide sequence: TGTGCCAGCAGCTTGGACTCCACAGATACGCAGTATTTT.

The DNA for the CDR3 is TGTGCCAGCAGCTTTGACAATTCCCCCTACAATGAGCAGTTCTTC. This codes for CASSFDNSPYNEQFF. The genes are TRBV6-4 and TRBJ2-1, with D unclear. CDR3 length: 15 amino acids. V dropped 6 bases and J dropped 2 bases, with 14 bases sitting between them. Germline loops: CDR1 MRHNA, CDR2 SNTAGT.

This clone came up many times. The chain uses TRBV7-9 and TRBJ1-1; perhaps TRBD1 as D (5 bases). Germline CDR1 reads SEHNR; CDR2 reads FQNEAQ (reference sequence). The CDR3 runs 14 residues. Trimming stripped 4 bases from V and 3 bases from J, with 12 bases between. CDR3: CASSSSGWYTEAFF. The CDR3, as DNA: TGTGCCAGCAGCTCCTCAGGGTGGTACACTGAAGCTTTCTTT.